The next 3 T cell receptor beta chains were all read from a single sample in a study of T cells in Graves' hyperthyroidism and ophthalmopathy. Amplification of TCR beta CDR3 regions was performed using RNA transcripts as template. TCR CDR3 regions were first amplified by RT-PCR with HTBI primers. TCRdb re-analysed the multiplex PCR reads in MiXCR, keeping a single row per CDR3 protein. There are about 260,000 distinct CDR3 sequences in the sample; about 25% occur only once, and about a quarter lies in the top ten. The sequenced sample consisted of blood. These TCRs come from a man aged 35-49 years with Graves' hyperthyroidism that later progressed to Graves' ophthalmopathy.

This clonotype was counted ten times or more. As DNA, the CDR3 is TGTGCCACCAGTGATCCCGGTAGCGCCGGGGAGCTGTTTTTT. This gives the protein CATSDPGSAGELFF. The V call is TRBV24-1, the J call TRBJ2-2; tentatively, D is TRBD2 (5 bases). V lost 3 bases and J lost 6, with 10 bases in between. The CDR3 consists of 14 residues. Germline CDR1 is KGHDR and CDR2 is SFDVKD.

Many counts were recorded for this clonotype. The chain uses TRBV30 and TRBJ1-5; D remains ambiguous. The V end lost 1 base, the J end lost 5 bases, and 9 bases lay between the germline ends. From germline, CDR1 is GTSNPN and CDR2 SVGIG (reference sequence). The CDR3 covers 13 residues. The CDR3 sequence is CAWSGGTDQPQHF. DNA for the CDR3: TGTGCCTGGAGTGGGGGAACAGATCAGCCCCAGCATTTT.

This clonotype was seen more than once but under ten times. V usage is TRBV12-3 or TRBV12-4 and J usage is TRBJ1-2; D is unresolved. The CDR3 runs to 13 residues. V shed 7 bases and J shed 4 bases, with 13 bases lying between them. In nucleotides, the CDR3 is TGTGCCAGCAACGAACAACTCAGCTATGGCTACACCTTC. Translated: CASNEQLSYGYTF.